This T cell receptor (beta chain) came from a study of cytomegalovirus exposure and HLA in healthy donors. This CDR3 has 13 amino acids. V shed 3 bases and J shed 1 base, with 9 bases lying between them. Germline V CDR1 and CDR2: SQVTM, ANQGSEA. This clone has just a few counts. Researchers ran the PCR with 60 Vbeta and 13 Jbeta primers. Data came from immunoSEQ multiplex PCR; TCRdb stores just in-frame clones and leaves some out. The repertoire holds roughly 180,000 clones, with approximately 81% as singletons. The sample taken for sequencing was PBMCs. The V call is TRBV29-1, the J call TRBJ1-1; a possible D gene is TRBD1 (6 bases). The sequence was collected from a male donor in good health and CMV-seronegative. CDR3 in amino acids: CSVDKGGNTEAFF. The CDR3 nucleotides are TGCAGCGTTGATAAAGGGGGGAACACTGAAGCTTTCTTT.